This entry concerns a single T cell receptor (beta chain). Its antigen is still unknown. At one of its ends the junction is not consistent with the germline gene, which may arise from a read error. No cell sorting was done before RNA was extracted from the tissue. The data derive from a study of tumor and adjacent non-tumor tissue in lung cancer. At the level of the study: Stage I to III disease affected ten to eleven men and roughly 5 women aged roughly 30 to 76. About 4.2 million productive TCRbeta reads were obtained per sample on average.

The CDR3 is made up of 11 amino acids. The germline V gene has CDR1 MGHRA and CDR2 YSYEKL. TCRbeta libraries were built with three rounds of nested PCR, modified from ARM-PCR. In TCRdb, the multiplex PCR reads were re-called with MiXCR into one record per CDR3 protein. Altogether about 93,000 distinct CDR3 sequences are present, roughly 66% being singletons, with the ten largest covering 15% to 20%. Study conclusions and caveats: Tumor repertoires had a smaller top 100 clone share than normal lung.

The rearrangement uses TRBV4-1 and TRBJ1-1, with no clear D. This clonotype originated in a man aged 60-69 years with non-small cell lung cancer. Sequenced material: lung tumor tissue. Written as DNA, the CDR3 is TGCGCCGGCAGCCATGGGATTGAAGCTTTCTTT. Translation gives CAGSHGIEAFF.